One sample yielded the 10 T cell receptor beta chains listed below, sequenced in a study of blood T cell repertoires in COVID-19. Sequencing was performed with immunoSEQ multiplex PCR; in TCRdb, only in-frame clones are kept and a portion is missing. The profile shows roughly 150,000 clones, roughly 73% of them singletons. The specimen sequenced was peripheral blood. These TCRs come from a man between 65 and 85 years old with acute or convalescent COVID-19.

In DNA, the CDR3 is TGTGCCAGCAGCGCGGACAGGGTGGGATGGGAGACCCAGTACTTC. Its protein is CASSADRVGWETQYF. The chain has TRBV5-6 and TRBJ2-5; TRBD1 aligns across 8 bases. This CDR3 is 15 amino acids long. Germline V gene data show CDR1 as SGHDT and CDR2 as YYEEEE. The V segment lost 4 bases and the J segment 5 bases; nucleotides outside the gene matches: 10.

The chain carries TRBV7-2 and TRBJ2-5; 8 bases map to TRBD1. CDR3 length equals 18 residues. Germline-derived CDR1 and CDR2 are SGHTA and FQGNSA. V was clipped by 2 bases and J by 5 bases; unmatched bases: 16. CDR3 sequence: CASSLRGGQGAHWETQYF. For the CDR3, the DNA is TGTGCCAGCAGCTTAAGAGGGGGCCAGGGGGCGCATTGGGAGACCCAGTACTTC.

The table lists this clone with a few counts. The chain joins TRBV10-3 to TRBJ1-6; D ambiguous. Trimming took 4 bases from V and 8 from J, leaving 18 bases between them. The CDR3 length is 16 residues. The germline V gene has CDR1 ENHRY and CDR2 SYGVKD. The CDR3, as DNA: TGTGCCATCAGTGCTTCCAGTTCCGAACGGGATTCACCCCTCCACTTT. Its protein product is CAISASSSERDSPLHF.

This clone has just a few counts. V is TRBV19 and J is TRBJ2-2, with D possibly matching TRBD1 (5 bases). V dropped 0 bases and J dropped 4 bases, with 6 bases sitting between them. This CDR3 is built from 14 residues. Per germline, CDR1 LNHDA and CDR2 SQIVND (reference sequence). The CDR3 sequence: CASSIDRVTGELFF. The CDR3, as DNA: TGTGCCAGTAGTATAGACAGGGTCACCGGGGAGCTGTTTTTT.

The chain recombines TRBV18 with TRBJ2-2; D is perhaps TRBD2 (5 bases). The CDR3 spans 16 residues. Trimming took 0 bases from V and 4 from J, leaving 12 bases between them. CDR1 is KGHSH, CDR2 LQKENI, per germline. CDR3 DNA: TGTGCCAGCTCACCACCGATCGGGGTTAGCACCGGGGAGCTGTTTTTT. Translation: CASSPPIGVSTGELFF.

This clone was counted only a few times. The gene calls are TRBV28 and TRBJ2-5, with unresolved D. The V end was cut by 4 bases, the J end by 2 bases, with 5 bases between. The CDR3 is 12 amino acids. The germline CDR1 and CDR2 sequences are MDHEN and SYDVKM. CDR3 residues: CASSSVQETQYF. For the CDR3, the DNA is TGTGCCAGCAGTTCGGTTCAAGAGACCCAGTACTTC.

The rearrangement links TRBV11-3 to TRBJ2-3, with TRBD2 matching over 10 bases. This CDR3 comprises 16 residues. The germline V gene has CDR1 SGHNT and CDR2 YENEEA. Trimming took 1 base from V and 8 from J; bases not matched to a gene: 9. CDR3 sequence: CASSLVLSSGSCTQYF. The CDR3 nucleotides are TGTGCCAGCAGCTTAGTCCTGTCTAGCGGGAGTTGTACGCAGTATTTT. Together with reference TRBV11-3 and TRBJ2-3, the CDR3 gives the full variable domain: EAGVVQSPRYKIIEKKQPVAFWCNPISGHNTLYWYLQNLGQGPELLIRYENEEAVDDSQLPKDRFSAERLKGVDSTLKIQPAELGDSAVYLCASSLVLSSGSCTQYFGPGTRLTVL.

The CDR3 is CASARTGSAGELFF. CDR3 bases: TGTGCCAGCGCTAGGACAGGGAGCGCCGGGGAGCTGTTTTTT. This sequence joins TRBV6-5 and TRBJ2-2; TRBD1 matches at 8 bases. The CDR3 is made up of 14 amino acids. Unmatched junction bases numbered 8, after V lost 8 bases and J lost 6 bases. CDR1 is MNHEY and CDR2 is SVGAGI in the germline V gene.

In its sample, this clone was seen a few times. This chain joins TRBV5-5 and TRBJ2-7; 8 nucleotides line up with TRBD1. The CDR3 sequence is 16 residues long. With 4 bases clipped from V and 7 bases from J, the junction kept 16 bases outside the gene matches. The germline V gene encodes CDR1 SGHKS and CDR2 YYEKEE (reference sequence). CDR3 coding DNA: TGTGCCAGCAGCCGCGAACTTGGCAGGGGGCAAGGTGAGCAGTACTTC. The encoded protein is CASSRELGRGQGEQYF.

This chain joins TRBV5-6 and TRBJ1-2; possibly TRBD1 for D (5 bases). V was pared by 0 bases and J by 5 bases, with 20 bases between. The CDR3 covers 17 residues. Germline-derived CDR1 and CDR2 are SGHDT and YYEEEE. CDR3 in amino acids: CASSLDLGHPKGYGYTF. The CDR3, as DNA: TGTGCCAGCAGCTTGGACCTAGGACACCCAAAAGGGTATGGCTACACCTTC. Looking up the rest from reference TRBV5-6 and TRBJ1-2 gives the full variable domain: DAGVTQSPTHLIKTRGQQVTLRCSPKSGHDTVSWYQQALGQGPQFIFQYYEEEERQRGNFPDRFSGHQFPNYSSELNVNALLLGDSALYLCASSLDLGHPKGYGYTFGSGTRLTVV.